These T cell receptor beta chains were read from a single sample in a study of OX40 agonist ivuxolimab in advanced cancers. Here immunoSEQ multiplex PCR was the method, and the copy in TCRdb shows in-frame clones only, minus some. Of approximately 35,000 clones in the sample, approximately 92% are singletons; the top ten hold 30% to 35%. This material consisted of CD4+ or CD8+ T cells sorted from blood, taken in a trial of the OX40 agonist ivuxolimab. These receptors all come from an adult with an advanced solid tumor such as melanoma, head and neck, liver or kidney cancer. Each CDR3 is given with its conserved first and last residue. Fields, in order: V gene, J gene, clone size, D gene, CDR3 DNA, CDR3 protein. The D gene is left open where the match is weak. For some rows the clone size is stated as once, few or many, or as a class when expanded; others skip it.

TRBV6-1	TRBJ2-5	NA	NA	TGTGCCAGCAGTGGGACAGTACAAGAGACCCAGTACTTC	CASSGTVQETQYF
TRBV19	TRBJ1-5	NA	NA	TGTGCCAGTACCGATTCCGGTCAGCCCCAGCATTTT	CASTDSGQPQHF
TRBV19	TRBJ2-1	NA	NA	TGTGCCAGTAGTATTTGGCCCGCAACGGGCTCCTACAATGAGCAGTTCTTC	CASSIWPATGSYNEQFF
TRBV27	TRBJ2-1	once	TRBD2	TGTGCCAGCAGTTTAAGAACGGGAGGCGAGCAGTTCTTC	CASSLRTGGEQFF
TRBV19	TRBJ2-3	NA	NA	TGTGCCAGTAGTATTAGGTCGGGGACTCCAAGGCAGTATTTT	CASSIRSGTPRQYF
TRBV28	TRBJ2-7	once	TRBD2	TGTGCCAGCCCAACCGCCGCTAGCGGGAGCTCCTACGAGCAGTACTTC	CASPTAASGSSYEQYF
TRBV11-2	TRBJ2-7	once	NA	TGTGCCAGCAGTTCGAGCTACGAGCAGTACTTC	CASSSSYEQYF
TRBV19	TRBJ1-5	NA	NA	TGTGCCAGTAGTATTTACCCCGGGCCTCAGCCCCAGCATTTT	CASSIYPGPQPQHF
TRBV9	TRBJ1-5	NA	NA	TGTGCCAGCAGCGTAGACCCCACTTACCCCCAGCATTTT	CASSVDPTYPQHF
TRBV13	TRBJ1-5	NA	NA	TGTGCCAGCAGCTCCCGGACTGAGAATCAGCCCCAGCATTTT	CASSSRTENQPQHF
TRBV27	TRBJ1-2	NA	NA	TGTGCCAGCAGTTTTGGAGGCTATGGCTACACCTTC	CASSFGGYGYTF
TRBV4-3	TRBJ2-7	few	TRBD2	TGCGCCAGCAGGCAGGGAGCGGGGCCTACCTACGAGCAGTACTTC	CASRQGAGPTYEQYF
TRBV28	TRBJ2-3	NA	NA	TGTGCCAGCAGCAAGCAGCCATCTAGCACAGATACGCAGTATTTT	CASSKQPSSTDTQYF
TRBV19	TRBJ2-3	NA	NA	TGTGCCAGTAGGCCCGGGGGCCCGAGGTACACAGATACGCAGTATTTT	CASRPGGPRYTDTQYF
TRBV14	TRBJ1-2	NA	TRBD1	TGTGCCAGCAGCCAAAACCCTGCGGGCGACAGGGAAGGCTACACCTTC	CASSQNPAGDREGYTF
TRBV13	TRBJ1-1	NA	TRBD1	TGTGCCAGCAGCCCCGCTTTTGACAGGGGATCGGGAAACACTGAAGCTTTCTTT	CASSPAFDRGSGNTEAFF
TRBV7-2	TRBJ1-2	once	TRBD1	TGTGCCAGCAGCTTGGGACAGATCCGTAACTATGGCTACACCTTC	CASSLGQIRNYGYTF
TRBV9	TRBJ1-1	NA	NA	TGTGCCAGCAGCGTAGTATGGGGAAAGGACACTGAAGCTTTCTTT	CASSVVWGKDTEAFF
TRBV28	TRBJ2-2	NA	NA	TGTGCCAGCAGTTTTTTAGGCGGGGAGCTGTTTTTT	CASSFLGGELFF
TRBV27	TRBJ1-5	NA	NA	TGTGCCAGCAGTATGACAGGTAGGGAGAGACAGCCCCAGCATTTT	CASSMTGRERQPQHF
TRBV25-1	TRBJ2-3	NA	NA	TGTGCCAGCAGTGGCCGGGGGCTTGGCACAGATACGCAGTATTTT	CASSGRGLGTDTQYF
TRBV28	TRBJ2-3	NA	TRBD2	TGTGCCAGCAGTCAAACGGGACTAGCGGGAGATACGCAGTATTTT	CASSQTGLAGDTQYF
TRBV7-9	TRBJ2-4	many	NA	TGTGCCAGCAGCTTAATAGGAAAAAACATTCAGTACTTC	CASSLIGKNIQYF
TRBV5-3	TRBJ2-5	once	TRBD2	TGTGCCAGCAGCAAGGCTTTGCGGGAGCAGTACTTC	CASSKALREQYF
TRBV20-1	TRBJ2-5	once	NA	TGCAGTGCTGAAAGGGAGACCCAGTACTTC	CSAERETQYF
TRBV4-1	TRBJ2-7	NA	NA	TGCGCCAGCAGCCAAGATCAGACGGGAGCCAGAGTCTACGAGCAGTACTTC	CASSQDQTGARVYEQYF